These T cell receptor beta chains were read from a single sample in a study of beta chain features in type 1 diabetes. Sequencing used immunoSEQ multiplex PCR; TCRdb keeps in-frame clones, though not all of them. The sample has about 930,000 clones; about a sixth are singletons. Sequencing was carried out using naive CD4+ T cells from blood. These receptors were obtained from a woman aged 18-35 years in good health. CDR3s include the opening cysteine and the closing phenylalanine or tryptophan. The D gene is left open where the match is weak. Not all rows give a size; the values are once, few, many and, for expanded clones, a class.

J: TRBJ2-1; size: few; D: .; V: TRBV7-9; CDR3: CASGGGTRNNEQFF; DNA: TGTGCCAGCGGGGGCGGGACACGAAACAATGAGCAGTTCTTC
J: TRBJ1-4; size: .; D: TRBD1; V: TRBV4-2; CDR3: CASSPSPGTGVLANEKLFF; DNA: TGTGCCAGCAGCCCCTCCCCCGGGACAGGGGTTTTAGCTAATGAAAAACTGTTTTTT
J: TRBJ2-1; size: few; D: TRBD2; V: TRBV14; CDR3: CASSLLGAGLYNEQFF; DNA: TGTGCCAGCAGCCTCCTGGGAGCGGGATTGTACAATGAGCAGTTCTTC
J: TRBJ2-1; size: few; D: TRBD2; V: TRBV11-2; CDR3: CASSKKRERYNEQFF; DNA: TGTGCCAGCAGTAAAAAGCGGGAGCGGTACAATGAGCAGTTCTTC
J: TRBJ2-7; size: few; D: TRBD2; V: TRBV13; CDR3: CASARNRLAGDEQYF; DNA: TGTGCCAGCGCCCGCAATCGGCTAGCGGGAGACGAGCAGTACTTC
J: TRBJ1-5; size: few; D: TRBD1; V: TRBV7-2; CDR3: CASSGPGGIGQPQHF; DNA: TGTGCCAGCAGCGGACCAGGGGGCATAGGTCAGCCCCAGCATTTT
J: TRBJ1-1; size: .; D: .; V: TRBV6-5; CDR3: CASSYHWGMNTEAFF; DNA: TGTGCCAGCAGTTACCATTGGGGCATGAACACTGAAGCTTTCTTT
J: TRBJ1-4; size: few; D: .; V: TRBV6-5; CDR3: CASSSGPNHNEKLFF; DNA: TGTGCCAGCAGTTCTGGACCGAACCATAATGAAAAACTGTTTTTT
J: TRBJ2-5; size: .; D: TRBD2; V: TRBV5-1; CDR3: CASNPGGPKQETQYF; DNA: TGCGCCAGCAACCCGGGAGGGCCGAAACAAGAGACCCAGTACTTC
J: TRBJ1-2; size: .; D: .; V: TRBV7-9; CDR3: CASSLMGGLYTF; DNA: TGTGCCAGCAGTTTGATGGGGGGACTCTACACCTTC
J: TRBJ2-2; size: .; D: TRBD2; V: TRBV18; CDR3: CASSQAGDYGELFF; DNA: TGTGCCAGCTCACAAGCGGGGGACTACGGGGAGCTGTTTTTT
J: TRBJ2-7; size: .; D: .; V: TRBV5-1; CDR3: CASSFGSSGTYEQYF; DNA: TGCGCCAGCAGCTTCGGGAGTAGCGGTACCTACGAGCAGTACTTC
J: TRBJ2-3; size: few; D: TRBD1; V: TRBV6-5; CDR3: CASSYSGQGNSDTQYF; DNA: TGTGCCAGCAGTTACTCGGGACAGGGGAACTCAGATACGCAGTATTTT
J: TRBJ2-2; size: few; D: .; V: TRBV27; CDR3: CASTTAGGRGTGELFF; DNA: TGTGCCAGCACGACCGCCGGGGGGCGGGGAACCGGGGAGCTGTTTTTT
J: TRBJ2-5; size: .; D: .; V: TRBV6-6; CDR3: CASSYAAGPETQYF; DNA: TGTGCCAGCAGTTACGCGGCGGGTCCAGAGACCCAGTACTTC
J: TRBJ2-1; size: few; D: TRBD2; V: TRBV27; CDR3: CASSSRPSGSYEQFF; DNA: TGTGCCAGCAGTTCTCGTCCTAGCGGGAGTTATGAGCAGTTCTTC
J: TRBJ1-1; size: few; D: TRBD1; V: TRBV6-6; CDR3: CASSLQQGRNTEAFF; DNA: TGTGCCAGCAGTCTTCAACAGGGGCGGAACACTGAAGCTTTCTTT
J: TRBJ2-2; size: few; D: .; V: TRBV2; CDR3: CASSPGRFTGELFF; DNA: TGTGCCAGCAGCCCAGGGCGTTTCACCGGGGAGCTGTTTTTT
J: TRBJ2-3; size: .; D: TRBD2; V: TRBV18; CDR3: CASQPKREGLGTDTQYF; DNA: TGTGCCAGCCAACCTAAGCGGGAGGGCCTTGGCACAGATACGCAGTATTTT
J: TRBJ2-1; size: .; D: TRBD2; V: TRBV19; CDR3: CASSIPRTSGRLPEQFF; DNA: TGTGCCAGTAGTATCCCGAGGACTAGCGGGAGGCTTCCTGAGCAGTTCTTC
J: TRBJ1-1; size: few; D: .; V: TRBV7-9; CDR3: CASSQSPGLTNTEAFF; DNA: TGTGCCAGCAGCCAATCACCGGGACTGACGAACACTGAAGCTTTCTTT
J: TRBJ2-1; size: .; D: .; V: TRBV11-2; CDR3: CASSLLRGSYNEQFF; DNA: TGTGCCAGCAGCTTACTCCGCGGTTCCTACAATGAGCAGTTCTTC
J: TRBJ2-7; size: .; D: .; V: TRBV14; CDR3: CASSRQMGAYEQYF; DNA: TGTGCCAGCAGCCGACAAATGGGCGCCTACGAGCAGTACTTC
J: TRBJ2-7; size: .; D: TRBD2; V: TRBV10-3; CDR3: CAISDPGLAAYEQYF; DNA: TGTGCCATCAGCGATCCGGGACTAGCGGCCTACGAGCAGTACTTC
J: TRBJ2-1; size: .; D: .; V: TRBV29-1; CDR3: CSASGTSYNEQFF; DNA: TGCAGCGCCTCGGGGACTTCCTACAATGAGCAGTTCTTC
J: TRBJ2-1; size: .; D: TRBD2; V: TRBV6-4; CDR3: CASMPAGYNEQFF; DNA: TGTGCCAGCATGCCAGCGGGATACAATGAGCAGTTCTTC
J: TRBJ1-1; size: few; D: .; V: TRBV28; CDR3: CASSLASYMNTEAFF; DNA: TGTGCCAGCAGTTTGGCCTCTTACATGAACACTGAAGCTTTCTTT
J: TRBJ2-7; size: few; D: TRBD2; V: TRBV7-2; CDR3: CASSLVLAGRYEQYF; DNA: TGTGCCAGCAGCTTAGTGCTAGCGGGGCGCTACGAGCAGTACTTC
J: TRBJ2-3; size: few; D: .; V: TRBV5-1; CDR3: CASSLSWTDVRADTQYF; DNA: TGCGCCAGCAGCTTGAGTTGGACCGACGTAAGGGCAGATACGCAGTATTTT
J: TRBJ2-1; size: few; D: TRBD2; V: TRBV6-6; CDR3: CASSYVSSGYNEQFF; DNA: TGTGCCAGCAGTTACGTTTCTAGCGGTTACAATGAGCAGTTCTTC
J: TRBJ2-1; size: .; D: TRBD2; V: TRBV14; CDR3: CASSQISYFGTSGIAEQFF; DNA: TGTGCCAGCAGCCAAATCAGCTATTTCGGGACTAGCGGGATAGCTGAGCAGTTCTTC
J: TRBJ1-1; size: few; D: .; V: TRBV7-3; CDR3: CASSSSMNTEAFF; DNA: TGTGCCAGCAGCTCATCAATGAACACTGAAGCTTTCTTT
J: TRBJ2-2; size: few; D: .; V: TRBV29-1; CDR3: CSVTLGRNTGELFF; DNA: TGCAGCGTCACCCTTGGACGGAACACCGGGGAGCTGTTTTTT
J: TRBJ2-1; size: .; D: TRBD1; V: TRBV5-6; CDR3: CASSSTGTGRQFF; DNA: TGTGCCAGCAGCTCGACTGGGACAGGGAGGCAGTTCTTC
J: TRBJ2-1; size: few; D: TRBD2; V: TRBV29-1; CDR3: CSVRSSGRANNEQFF; DNA: TGCAGCGTGCGCTCTAGCGGGAGAGCCAACAATGAGCAGTTCTTC
J: TRBJ1-4; size: .; D: .; V: TRBV5-1; CDR3: CASSAGQPREKLFF; DNA: TGCGCCAGCAGCGCTGGACAGCCGAGAGAAAAACTGTTTTTT
J: TRBJ2-7; size: few; D: TRBD1; V: TRBV6-5; CDR3: CASSYPKDRNSYEQYF; DNA: TGTGCCAGCAGTTACCCAAAGGACAGGAACTCCTACGAGCAGTACTTC
J: TRBJ2-2; size: .; D: TRBD2; V: TRBV7-2; CDR3: CASSFSGSVTGELFF; DNA: TGTGCCAGCAGCTTTAGCGGGAGTGTGACCGGGGAGCTGTTTTTT
J: TRBJ1-5; size: .; D: TRBD1; V: TRBV27; CDR3: CASSPFDRANQPQHF; DNA: TGTGCCAGCAGTCCCTTCGACAGGGCCAATCAGCCCCAGCATTTT
J: TRBJ1-1; size: few; D: .; V: TRBV27; CDR3: CASSPGRNTEAFF; DNA: TGTGCCAGCAGCCCGGGGCGGAACACTGAAGCTTTCTTT
J: TRBJ1-1; size: few; D: .; V: TRBV27; CDR3: CASADRMNTEAFF; DNA: TGTGCCAGCGCCGACAGGATGAACACTGAAGCTTTCTTT
J: TRBJ2-3; size: .; D: TRBD2; V: TRBV5-1; CDR3: CASSWPSGSADTQYF; DNA: TGCGCCAGCAGCTGGCCTAGCGGGAGTGCAGATACGCAGTATTTT
J: TRBJ2-7; size: .; D: TRBD1; V: TRBV6-5; CDR3: CASSWDRTYEQYF; DNA: TGTGCCAGCAGTTGGGACAGAACCTACGAGCAGTACTTC
J: TRBJ2-1; size: .; D: TRBD2; V: TRBV5-8; CDR3: CASSFRGTSFNEQFF; DNA: TGTGCCAGCAGCTTTCGCGGGACTAGTTTTAATGAGCAGTTCTTC
J: TRBJ2-1; size: .; D: TRBD1; V: TRBV19; CDR3: CASKDRGFSYNEQFF; DNA: TGTGCCAGTAAGGACAGGGGGTTCTCCTACAATGAGCAGTTCTTC
J: TRBJ1-5; size: .; D: .; V: TRBV15; CDR3: CATSRGRQPQHF; DNA: TGTGCCACCAGCAGAGGACGGCAGCCCCAGCATTTT
J: TRBJ2-2; size: .; D: .; V: TRBV6-6; CDR3: CASNPHFNTGELFF; DNA: TGTGCCAGCAATCCACATTTCAACACCGGGGAGCTGTTTTTT